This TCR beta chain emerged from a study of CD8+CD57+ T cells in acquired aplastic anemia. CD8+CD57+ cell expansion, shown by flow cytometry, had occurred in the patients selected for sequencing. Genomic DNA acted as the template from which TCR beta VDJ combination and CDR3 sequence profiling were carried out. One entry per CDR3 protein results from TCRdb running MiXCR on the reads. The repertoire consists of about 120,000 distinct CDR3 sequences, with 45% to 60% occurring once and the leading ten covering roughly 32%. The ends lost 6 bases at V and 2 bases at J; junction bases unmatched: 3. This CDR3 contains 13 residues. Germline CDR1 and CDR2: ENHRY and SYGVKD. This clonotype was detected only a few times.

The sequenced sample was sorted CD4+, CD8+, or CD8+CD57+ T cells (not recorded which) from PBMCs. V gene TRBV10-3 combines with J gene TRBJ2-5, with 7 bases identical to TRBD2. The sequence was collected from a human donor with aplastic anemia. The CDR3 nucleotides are TGTGCCATCAGCCGACTAGCTCAAGAGACCCAGTACTTC. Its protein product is CAISRLAQETQYF.